This T cell receptor beta chain was recorded in a study of shared clonotypes between healthy human individuals. Study-level information: There were three CD4 naive, three CD4 memory, two CD8 naive and one CD8 memory plates per donor. Points from the study as a whole: Memory subsets had estimated richness that was generally smaller than that of naive subsets. With few donors, the genetic and exposure-history diversity represented was limited. Inspection by rarefaction showed sorted-subset sequencing to be incomplete despite large depth.

V shed 3 bases and J shed 6 bases, with 12 bases lying between them. The CDR3 is made up of 13 amino acids. Germline loops: CDR1 KGHSH, CDR2 LQKENI. Using immunoSEQ multiplex PCR, the repertoire was profiled, and TCRdb retains in-frame clones only, with some absent. The table lists approximately 2,300,000 clones, roughly 92% of them singletons, with around 0.4% in the top ten. On this clone itself: Its antigen is still unknown.

Source material: naive CD4+ T cells from PBMCs. This sample's subset: CD45RA+ positively selected. The chain joins TRBV18 to TRBJ2-7; D uncertain. The TCR comes from a man younger than 35 in good health. Some clones in this sample may be carry-over from other donors' samples. The CDR3 spells CASSPTEMAEQYF. DNA for the CDR3: TGTGCCAGCTCACCGACGGAGATGGCCGAGCAGTACTTC.